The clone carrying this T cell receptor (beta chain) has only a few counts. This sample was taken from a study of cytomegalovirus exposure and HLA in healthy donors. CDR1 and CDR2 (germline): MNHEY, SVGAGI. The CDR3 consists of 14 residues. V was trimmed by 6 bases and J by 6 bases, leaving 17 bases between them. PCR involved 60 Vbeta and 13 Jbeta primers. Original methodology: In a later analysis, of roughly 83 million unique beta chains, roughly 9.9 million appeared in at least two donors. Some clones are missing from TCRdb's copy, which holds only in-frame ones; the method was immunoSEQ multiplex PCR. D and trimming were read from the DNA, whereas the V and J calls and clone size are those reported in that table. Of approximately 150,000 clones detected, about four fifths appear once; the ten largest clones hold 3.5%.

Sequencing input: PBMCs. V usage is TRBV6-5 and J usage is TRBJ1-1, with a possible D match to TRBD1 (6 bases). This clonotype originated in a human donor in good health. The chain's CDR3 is CASSDGGALPEAFF. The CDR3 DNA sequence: TGTGCCAGCAGCGATGGGGGGGCGCTCCCTGAAGCTTTCTTT.